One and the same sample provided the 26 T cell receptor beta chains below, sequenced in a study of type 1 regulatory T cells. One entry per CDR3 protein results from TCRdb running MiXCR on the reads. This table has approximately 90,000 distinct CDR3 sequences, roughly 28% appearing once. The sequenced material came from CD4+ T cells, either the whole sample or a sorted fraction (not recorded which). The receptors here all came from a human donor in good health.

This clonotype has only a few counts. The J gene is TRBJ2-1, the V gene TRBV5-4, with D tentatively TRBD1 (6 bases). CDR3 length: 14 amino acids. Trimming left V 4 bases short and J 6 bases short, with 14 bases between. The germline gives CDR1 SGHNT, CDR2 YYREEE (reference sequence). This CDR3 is CASSKSGDPNEQFF. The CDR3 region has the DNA TGTGCCAGCAGCAAATCAGGGGACCCCAATGAGCAGTTCTTC.

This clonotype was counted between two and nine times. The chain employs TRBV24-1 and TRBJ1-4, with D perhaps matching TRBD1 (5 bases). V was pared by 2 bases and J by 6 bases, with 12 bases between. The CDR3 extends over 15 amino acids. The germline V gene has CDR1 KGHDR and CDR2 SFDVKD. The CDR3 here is CATSDSGTEDEKLFF. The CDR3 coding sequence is TGTGCCACCAGTGATTCCGGGACTGAAGATGAAAAACTGTTTTTT.

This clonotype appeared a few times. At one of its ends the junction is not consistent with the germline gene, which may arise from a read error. DNA of the CDR3: TGTGCCAGTAGTACTCTAGCGGGCCAGTCCGGGGAGTTGTTTTTT. Translation gives CASSTLAGQSGELFF. The chain is built from TRBV19 and TRBJ2-2; 8 bases map to TRBD2. CDR1 is LNHDA, CDR2 SQIVND, per germline (reference sequence). The CDR3 is made up of 15 amino acids.

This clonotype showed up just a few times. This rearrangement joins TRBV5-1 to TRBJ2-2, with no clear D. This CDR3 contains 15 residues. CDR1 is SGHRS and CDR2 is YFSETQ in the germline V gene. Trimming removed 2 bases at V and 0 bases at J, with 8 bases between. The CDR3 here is CASSFGESNTGELFF. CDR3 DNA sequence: TGCGCCAGCAGCTTTGGTGAATCGAACACCGGGGAGCTGTTTTTT.

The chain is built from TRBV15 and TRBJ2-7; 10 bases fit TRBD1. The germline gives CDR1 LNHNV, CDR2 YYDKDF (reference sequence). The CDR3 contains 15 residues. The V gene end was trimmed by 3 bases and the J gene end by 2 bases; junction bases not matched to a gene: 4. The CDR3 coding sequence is TGTGCCACCAGCAGCAGGGACAGGGGTGCCTACGAGCAGTACTTC. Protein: CATSSRDRGAYEQYF.

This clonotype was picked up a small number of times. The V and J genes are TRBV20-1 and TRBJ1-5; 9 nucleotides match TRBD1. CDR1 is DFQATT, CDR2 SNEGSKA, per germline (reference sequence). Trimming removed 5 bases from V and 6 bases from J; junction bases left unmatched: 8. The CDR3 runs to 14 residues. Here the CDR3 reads CSAAVGQGIQPQHF. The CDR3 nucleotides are TGCAGTGCTGCTGTGGGACAGGGAATTCAGCCCCAGCATTTT.

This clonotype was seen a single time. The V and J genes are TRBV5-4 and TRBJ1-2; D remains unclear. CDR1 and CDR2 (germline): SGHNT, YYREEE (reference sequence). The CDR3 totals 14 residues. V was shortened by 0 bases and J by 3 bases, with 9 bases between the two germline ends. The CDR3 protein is CASSLGWGDYGYTF. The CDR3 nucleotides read TGTGCCAGCAGCTTGGGGTGGGGAGACTATGGCTACACCTTC.

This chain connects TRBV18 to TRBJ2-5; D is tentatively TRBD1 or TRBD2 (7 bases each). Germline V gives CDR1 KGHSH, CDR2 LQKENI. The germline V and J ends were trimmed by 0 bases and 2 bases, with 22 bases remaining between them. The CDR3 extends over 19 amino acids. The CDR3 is CASSPPVAGGAERQETQYF. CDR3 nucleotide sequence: TGTGCCAGCTCACCACCGGTGGCAGGGGGGGCTGAAAGGCAAGAGACCCAGTACTTC.

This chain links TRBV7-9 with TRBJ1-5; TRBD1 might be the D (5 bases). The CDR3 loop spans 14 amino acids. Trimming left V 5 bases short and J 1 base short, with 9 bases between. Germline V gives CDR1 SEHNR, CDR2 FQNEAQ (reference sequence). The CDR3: CASSTGDSNQPQHF. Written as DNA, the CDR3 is TGTGCCAGCAGCACCGGGGACAGCAATCAGCCCCAGCATTTT.

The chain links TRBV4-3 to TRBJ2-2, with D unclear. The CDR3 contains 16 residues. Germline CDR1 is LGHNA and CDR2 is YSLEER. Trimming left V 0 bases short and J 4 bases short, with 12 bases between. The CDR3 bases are TGCGCCAGCAGCCAAGATCTCTTGACACTCACCGGGGAGCTGTTTTTT. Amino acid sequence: CASSQDLLTLTGELFF.

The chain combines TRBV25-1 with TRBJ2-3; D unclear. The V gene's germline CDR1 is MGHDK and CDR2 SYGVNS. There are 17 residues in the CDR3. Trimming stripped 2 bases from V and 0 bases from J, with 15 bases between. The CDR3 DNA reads TGTGCCAGCAGTGAACTGGTATACAGTCAGAGCACAGATACGCAGTATTTT. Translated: CASSELVYSQSTDTQYF.

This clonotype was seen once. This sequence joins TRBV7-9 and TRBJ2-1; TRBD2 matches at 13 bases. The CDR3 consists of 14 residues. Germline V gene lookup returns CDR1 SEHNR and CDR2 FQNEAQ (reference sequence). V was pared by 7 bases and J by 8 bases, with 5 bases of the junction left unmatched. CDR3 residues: CASISGLAGDEQFF. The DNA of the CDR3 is TGTGCCAGCATCTCCGGACTAGCGGGAGATGAGCAGTTCTTC.

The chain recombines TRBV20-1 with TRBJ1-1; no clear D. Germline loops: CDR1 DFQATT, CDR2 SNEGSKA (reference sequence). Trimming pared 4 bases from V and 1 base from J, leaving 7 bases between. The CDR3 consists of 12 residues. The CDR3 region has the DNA TGCAGTGCTAATAGAGGGAACACTGAAGCTTTCTTT. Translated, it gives CSANRGNTEAFF.

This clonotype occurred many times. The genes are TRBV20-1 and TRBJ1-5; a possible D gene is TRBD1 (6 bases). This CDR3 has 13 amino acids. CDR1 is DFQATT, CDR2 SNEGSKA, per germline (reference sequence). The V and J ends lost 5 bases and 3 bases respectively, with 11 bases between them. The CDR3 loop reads CSAGTGNNQPQHF. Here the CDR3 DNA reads TGCAGTGCTGGAACAGGGAACAATCAGCCCCAGCATTTT.

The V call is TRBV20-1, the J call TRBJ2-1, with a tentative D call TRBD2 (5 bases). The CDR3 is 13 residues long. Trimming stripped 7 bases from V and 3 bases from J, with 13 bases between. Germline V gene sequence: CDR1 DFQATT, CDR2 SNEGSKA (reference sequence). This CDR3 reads CSVPLRGYNEQFF. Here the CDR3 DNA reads TGCAGTGTTCCCCTCCGGGGCTACAATGAGCAGTTCTTC.

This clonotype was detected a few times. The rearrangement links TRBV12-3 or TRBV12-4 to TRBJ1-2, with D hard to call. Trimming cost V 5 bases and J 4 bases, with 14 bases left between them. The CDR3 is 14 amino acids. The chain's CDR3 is CASSTTSRSYGYTF. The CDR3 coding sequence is TGTGCCAGCAGTACCACATCCAGAAGCTATGGCTACACCTTC.

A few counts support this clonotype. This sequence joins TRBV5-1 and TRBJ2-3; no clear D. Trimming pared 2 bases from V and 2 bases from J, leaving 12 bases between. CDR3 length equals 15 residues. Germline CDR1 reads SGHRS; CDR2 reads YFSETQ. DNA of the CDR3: TGCGCCAGCAGCTTCCTGGGTTTGGACACAGATACGCAGTATTTT. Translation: CASSFLGLDTDTQYF.

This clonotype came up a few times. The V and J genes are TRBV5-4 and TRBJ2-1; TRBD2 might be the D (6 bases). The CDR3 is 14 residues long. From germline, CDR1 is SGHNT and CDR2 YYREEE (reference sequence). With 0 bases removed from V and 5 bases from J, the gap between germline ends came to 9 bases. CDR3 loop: CASSLEAGNNEQFF. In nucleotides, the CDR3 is TGTGCCAGCAGCTTGGAGGCGGGAAACAATGAGCAGTTCTTC.

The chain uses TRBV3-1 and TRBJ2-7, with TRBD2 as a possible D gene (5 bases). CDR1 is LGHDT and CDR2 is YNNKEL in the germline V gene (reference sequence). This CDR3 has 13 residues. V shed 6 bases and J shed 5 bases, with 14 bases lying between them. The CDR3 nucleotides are TGTGCCAGCAGGCTCAGCGGCCCTAACGAGCAGTACTTC. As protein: CASRLSGPNEQYF.

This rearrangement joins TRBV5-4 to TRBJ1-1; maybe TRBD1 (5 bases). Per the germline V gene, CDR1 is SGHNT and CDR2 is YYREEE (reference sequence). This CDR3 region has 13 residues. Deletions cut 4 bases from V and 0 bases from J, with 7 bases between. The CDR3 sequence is CASSGQVNTEAFF. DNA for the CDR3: TGTGCCAGCAGCGGACAAGTGAACACTGAAGCTTTCTTT. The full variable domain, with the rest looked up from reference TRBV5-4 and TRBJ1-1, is ETGVTQSPTHLIKTRGQQVTLRCSSQSGHNTVSWYQQALGQGPQFIFQYYREEENGRGNFPPRFSGLQFPNYSSELNVNALELDDSALYLCASSGQVNTEAFFGQGTRLTVV.

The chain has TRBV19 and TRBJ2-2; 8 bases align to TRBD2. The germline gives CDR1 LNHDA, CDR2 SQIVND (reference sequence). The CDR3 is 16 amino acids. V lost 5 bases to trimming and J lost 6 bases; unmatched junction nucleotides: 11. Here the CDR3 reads CASSARQRETPGELFF. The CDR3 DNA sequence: TGTGCCAGTAGTGCCCGCCAGCGGGAGACACCCGGGGAGCTGTTTTTT.

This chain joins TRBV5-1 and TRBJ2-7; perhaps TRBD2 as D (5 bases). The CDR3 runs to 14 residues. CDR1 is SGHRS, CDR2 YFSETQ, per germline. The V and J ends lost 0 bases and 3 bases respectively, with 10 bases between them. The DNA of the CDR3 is TGCGCCAGCAGCTTGGTCAGGACTGACTACGAGCAGTACTTC. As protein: CASSLVRTDYEQYF.

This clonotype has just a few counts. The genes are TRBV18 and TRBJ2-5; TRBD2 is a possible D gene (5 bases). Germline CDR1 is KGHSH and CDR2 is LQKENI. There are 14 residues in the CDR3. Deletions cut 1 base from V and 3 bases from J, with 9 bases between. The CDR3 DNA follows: TGTGCCAGCTCACCACTGCTCGGGGAAGAGACCCAGTACTTC. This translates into CASSPLLGEETQYF.

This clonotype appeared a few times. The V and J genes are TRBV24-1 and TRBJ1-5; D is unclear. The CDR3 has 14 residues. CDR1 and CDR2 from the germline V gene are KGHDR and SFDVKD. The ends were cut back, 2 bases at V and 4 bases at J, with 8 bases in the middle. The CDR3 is CATSDSSANQPQHF. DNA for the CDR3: TGTGCCACCAGTGATTCTTCTGCAAATCAGCCCCAGCATTTT.

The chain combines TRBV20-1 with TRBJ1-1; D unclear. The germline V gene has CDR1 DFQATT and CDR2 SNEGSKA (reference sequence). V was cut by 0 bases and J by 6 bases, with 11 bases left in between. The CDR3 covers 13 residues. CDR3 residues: CSARDTPDPEAFF. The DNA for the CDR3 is TGCAGTGCTAGAGATACGCCGGACCCTGAAGCTTTCTTT.

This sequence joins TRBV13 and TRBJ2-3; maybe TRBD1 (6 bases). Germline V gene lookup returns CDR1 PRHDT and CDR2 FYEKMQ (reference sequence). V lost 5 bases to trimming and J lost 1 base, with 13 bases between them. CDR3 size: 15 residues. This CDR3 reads CASSTYRVGTDTQYF. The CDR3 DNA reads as TGTGCCAGCAGCACATACAGGGTAGGCACAGATACGCAGTATTTT.